This note documents a single T cell receptor beta chain sequence. Its cognate antigen has yet to be identified. Per-base quality was not reported, and no clone a single base away is much larger than it. This specimen belongs to a study of blood T cell repertoires in COVID-19 (TCRdb year 2020). Notes on the research overall: Samples from collaborators originated in the United States, Italy and Spain and spanned both the acute and convalescent phases of COVID-19. The prospective study material was composed of cDNA or gDNA derived from T cells, B-cell-depleted T cells, or PBMCs. The dataset comprised deeply sampled blood TCRbeta repertoires from subjects exposed to, actively infected with, or recovered from COVID-19. The repertoires were released in a freely available public database intended as a resource for research on the immune response to SARS-CoV-2. The samples were drawn from two sources: the first 160 participants of the ongoing ImmuneRACE study, and 1,000 to 1,500 subjects contributed by 6 global collaborators. The sample metadata nearly always contained a de-identified subject ID, COVID-19 status, age in years and sex. HLA class I and class II types, where available, came from metadata supplied by the sample provider rather than from assay-based typing. Here is what the overall study found, with its caveats: The amount of clinical and demographic metadata varied by source and participant and was provided uncurated.

TCRbeta CDR3 regions were amplified from genomic DNA by means of the immunoSEQ Assay, a bias-controlled multiplex PCR. For the original study's pipeline: The number of nucleated cells in each sample was estimated by amplification of reference gene primers within the assay. Sequence reads were collapsed and filtered to measure the absolute abundance of every unique TCRbeta CDR3 rearrangement. Productive Simpson clonality was computed per sample as the square root of Simpson's diversity index over productive rearrangements. Not all clones reach the TCRdb copy of this immuneACCESS table, which keeps in-frame sequences only. Checked studies attribute under half of the gap to unresolved V genes and leave the rest unexplained. V and J calls and clone size follow that table, whereas D and trimming were derived from the DNA. The sample table holds about 130,000 clones, of which just over 75% were seen once. Of the sample, 11% is held by the ten largest clones.

Collaborating institutions collected whole blood in K2EDTA tubes following their own protocols. For TCRbeta analysis, collaborators shipped samples in one of three forms: frozen whole blood, isolated PBMCs, or DNA extracted from either of those sample types. The cysteine opens and the phenylalanine closes a CDR3 of 17 amino acids. The DNA shown is the 51-base CDR3, in frame from base 1. The germline V gene encodes CDR1 LNHNV and CDR2 YYDKDF (reference sequence). Compared with germline, V lacks 2 bases and J lacks 3 bases; bases without a gene match: 9. The rearranged chain carries TRBV15 and TRBJ1-4; 7 bases in the middle match TRBD1. This TCR was recovered from a human donor in a cohort sampled during active COVID-19. Material: peripheral blood. The DNA sequence is as follows: TGTGCCACCAGCAGACCGGAGCAGGGGGGAGCTAATGAAAAACTGTTTTTT. This codes for CATSRPEQGGANEKLFF. Supplemented by the reference TRBV15 and TRBJ1-4 proteins around the CDR3, the complete variable domain is DAMVIQNPRYQVTQFGKPVTLSCSQTLNHNVMYWYQQKSSQAPKLLFHYYDKDFNNEADTPDNFQSRRPNTSFCFLDIRSPGLGDTAMYLCATSRPEQGGANEKLFFGSGTQLSVL.